A selection of T cell receptor beta chains follows, all from one sample in a study of T cells in Graves' hyperthyroidism and ophthalmopathy. In TCRdb, the multiplex PCR reads were re-called with MiXCR into one record per CDR3 protein. This sample has under 300,000 distinct CDR3 sequences, with 13% to 15% found just once. Sequencing used blood. The receptors stem from a woman aged 45-65 years with Graves' hyperthyroidism that later progressed to Graves' ophthalmopathy. Both conserved end residues are part of each CDR3. Fields, in order: clone size, J gene, V gene, D gene, CDR3 DNA, CDR3 protein. D genes are given only for firm matches. Only some rows state a clone size, as once, few, many or a class for expanded clones.

clone size: .
J gene: TRBJ1-1
V gene: TRBV5-6
D gene: .
CDR3 DNA: TGTGCCAGCATCCCCCCGGGGCAGAAGGACACTGAAGCTTTCTTT
CDR3 protein: CASIPPGQKDTEAFF

clone size: .
J gene: TRBJ1-4
V gene: TRBV18
D gene: .
CDR3 DNA: TGTGCCAGCTCGCCGCCATCCAGTGAAAAACTGTTTTTT
CDR3 protein: CASSPPSSEKLFF

clone size: .
J gene: TRBJ2-3
V gene: TRBV12-3/TRBV12-4
D gene: .
CDR3 DNA: TGTGCCAGCAGTTTAGCGGGGGGGCCGGGTACGCAGTATTTT
CDR3 protein: CASSLAGGPGTQYF

clone size: many
J gene: TRBJ2-5
V gene: TRBV28
D gene: .
CDR3 DNA: TGTGCCAGCAGTTTAGCGGGAAGAGGGGGAAAGACCCAGTACTTC
CDR3 protein: CASSLAGRGGKTQYF

clone size: many
J gene: TRBJ1-1
V gene: TRBV12-3/TRBV12-4
D gene: .
CDR3 DNA: TGTGCCAGCAGTCGAGGGTCCAAGAACACTGAAGCTTTCTTT
CDR3 protein: CASSRGSKNTEAFF

clone size: .
J gene: TRBJ1-4
V gene: TRBV28
D gene: TRBD1
CDR3 DNA: TGTGCCTGCAGCCCGCCCGGGACAGAAGAAATTAATGAAAAACTGTTTTTT
CDR3 protein: CACSPPGTEEINEKLFF

clone size: few
J gene: TRBJ1-1
V gene: TRBV5-8
D gene: TRBD1
CDR3 DNA: TGTGCCAGCAGCTTGTTTCCAGGGGGTTCCTCGGGAACTGAAGCTTTCTTT
CDR3 protein: CASSLFPGGSSGTEAFF

clone size: few
J gene: TRBJ2-1
V gene: TRBV10-3
D gene: .
CDR3 DNA: TGTGCCATCAGTGCTGGGGCGTTGACCAATGAGCAGTTCTTC
CDR3 protein: CAISAGALTNEQFF

clone size: many
J gene: TRBJ2-7
V gene: TRBV27
D gene: .
CDR3 DNA: TGTGCCAGCAGTCCCTATAGCTTGTCGCGCTCCTACGAGCAGTACTTC
CDR3 protein: CASSPYSLSRSYEQYF

clone size: many
J gene: TRBJ2-7
V gene: TRBV20-1
D gene: .
CDR3 DNA: TGCAGTGCTAGAGATTCGGGCCAGACAACCTACGAGCAGTACTTC
CDR3 protein: CSARDSGQTTYEQYF

clone size: few
J gene: TRBJ2-5
V gene: TRBV5-1
D gene: .
CDR3 DNA: TGCGCCAGCAGCCCCTCCCACAGGGAAGAGACCCAGTACTTC
CDR3 protein: CASSPSHREETQYF

clone size: few
J gene: TRBJ1-2
V gene: TRBV10-3
D gene: .
CDR3 DNA: TGTGCCATCAGACAGGGAGGCCCCGGCTACACCTTC
CDR3 protein: CAIRQGGPGYTF

clone size: many
J gene: TRBJ1-4
V gene: TRBV3-1
D gene: .
CDR3 DNA: TGTGCCAGCAGCCAAGATGGGGGGGTCCCTAATGAAAAACTGTTTTTT
CDR3 protein: CASSQDGGVPNEKLFF

clone size: many
J gene: TRBJ1-2
V gene: TRBV29-1
D gene: .
CDR3 DNA: TGCAGCGTTGGAAAGGTCGGATATGGCTACACCTTC
CDR3 protein: CSVGKVGYGYTF

clone size: many
J gene: TRBJ1-4
V gene: TRBV6-1
D gene: .
CDR3 DNA: TGTGCCAGCAGCTACGGGGACGGACTAAATGAAAAACTGTTTTTT
CDR3 protein: CASSYGDGLNEKLFF

clone size: many
J gene: TRBJ1-1
V gene: TRBV20-1
D gene: TRBD1
CDR3 DNA: TGCAGTGCTCCTGGACAGGGAGTAGAGAACACTGAAGCTTTCTTT
CDR3 protein: CSAPGQGVENTEAFF

clone size: many
J gene: TRBJ2-7
V gene: TRBV20-1
D gene: .
CDR3 DNA: TGCAGTGCTAGCCGGGGCACCTACGAGCAGTACTTC
CDR3 protein: CSASRGTYEQYF

clone size: many
J gene: TRBJ1-1
V gene: TRBV11-2
D gene: .
CDR3 DNA: TGTGCCAGCAGCTTACTACAGGCGTCCACTGAAGCTTTCTTT
CDR3 protein: CASSLLQASTEAFF

clone size: .
J gene: TRBJ1-2
V gene: TRBV20-1
D gene: .
CDR3 DNA: TGCAGTGCTAGAGATTTTCTAGACAGAACTAACTATGGCTACACCTTC
CDR3 protein: CSARDFLDRTNYGYTF

clone size: few
J gene: TRBJ1-4
V gene: TRBV4-2
D gene: .
CDR3 DNA: TGTGCCAGCAGCCAAGGAGGGGCGAGAACTAATGAAAAACTGTTTTTT
CDR3 protein: CASSQGGARTNEKLFF

clone size: .
J gene: TRBJ2-1
V gene: TRBV12-3/TRBV12-4
D gene: TRBD1
CDR3 DNA: TGTGCCAGCAGTCCACCGGGACAGGGGAGCAATGAGCAGTTCTTC
CDR3 protein: CASSPPGQGSNEQFF

clone size: many
J gene: TRBJ2-2
V gene: TRBV5-1
D gene: TRBD2
CDR3 DNA: TGCGCCAGCAGCATCACTCTAGCGGGCGACGGCGGGGAGCTGTTTTTT
CDR3 protein: CASSITLAGDGGELFF

clone size: many
J gene: TRBJ2-2
V gene: TRBV12-3/TRBV12-4
D gene: .
CDR3 DNA: TGTGCCAGCAGTCCGGTGGCCGGGGAGCTGTTTTTT
CDR3 protein: CASSPVAGELFF

clone size: few
J gene: TRBJ2-7
V gene: TRBV4-1
D gene: .
CDR3 DNA: TGCGCCAGCAGCCTCTCCCGGGGTAGCCCCTACTACGAGCAGTACTTC
CDR3 protein: CASSLSRGSPYYEQYF

clone size: .
J gene: TRBJ2-1
V gene: TRBV3-1
D gene: TRBD1
CDR3 DNA: TGTGCCAGCAGCCAGAACTCATTCCGGGACAGGGGGAATGAGCAGTTCTTC
CDR3 protein: CASSQNSFRDRGNEQFF

clone size: many
J gene: TRBJ2-5
V gene: TRBV7-3
D gene: TRBD1
CDR3 DNA: TGTGCCAGCAGCACGGGACAGCAAGAGACCCAGTACTTC
CDR3 protein: CASSTGQQETQYF

clone size: many
J gene: TRBJ2-7
V gene: TRBV20-1
D gene: .
CDR3 DNA: TGCAGTGCTCGAACGGAGAGGTATCTGGGATCCTACGAGCAGTACTTC
CDR3 protein: CSARTERYLGSYEQYF

clone size: many
J gene: TRBJ2-1
V gene: TRBV11-2
D gene: .
CDR3 DNA: TGTGCCAGCAGCTTAAACAGGGTGCCCCCTGAGCAGTTCTTC
CDR3 protein: CASSLNRVPPEQFF

clone size: .
J gene: TRBJ2-1
V gene: TRBV5-1
D gene: .
CDR3 DNA: TGCGCCAGCAGTTTAGGGGACAACAATGAGCAGTTCTTC
CDR3 protein: CASSLGDNNEQFF

clone size: many
J gene: TRBJ2-3
V gene: TRBV12-3/TRBV12-4
D gene: .
CDR3 DNA: TGTGCCAGCAGTTTACATCGGACAAATACGCAGTATTTT
CDR3 protein: CASSLHRTNTQYF

clone size: .
J gene: TRBJ1-1
V gene: TRBV30
D gene: .
CDR3 DNA: TGTGCCTGGAGTTTGGACTCGAACACTGAAGCTTTCTTT
CDR3 protein: CAWSLDSNTEAFF

clone size: many
J gene: TRBJ2-5
V gene: TRBV20-1
D gene: TRBD2
CDR3 DNA: TGCAGTGCTCCCCCCCGGGGGGGGCAGGAGACCCAGTACTTC
CDR3 protein: CSAPPRGGQETQYF

clone size: many
J gene: TRBJ1-2
V gene: TRBV14
D gene: .
CDR3 DNA: TGTGCCAGCAGCCAAGATGCAACAACAAACTATGGCTACACCTTC
CDR3 protein: CASSQDATTNYGYTF

clone size: few
J gene: TRBJ2-3
V gene: TRBV29-1
D gene: .
CDR3 DNA: TGCAGCGTCCAACGAAGGGGGGGGGCTCTGTATTTT
CDR3 protein: CSVQRRGGALYF

clone size: many
J gene: TRBJ2-2
V gene: TRBV24-1
D gene: TRBD2
CDR3 DNA: TGTGCCACCAGTGATCCCAGCGGGGACACCGGGGAGCTGTTTTTT
CDR3 protein: CATSDPSGDTGELFF

clone size: .
J gene: TRBJ2-2
V gene: TRBV27
D gene: TRBD2
CDR3 DNA: TGTGCCAGCAGTTTCGGACTAGCGGGAGGGCCCGCCGGGGAGCTGTTTTTT
CDR3 protein: CASSFGLAGGPAGELFF

clone size: many
J gene: TRBJ1-5
V gene: TRBV12-3/TRBV12-4
D gene: TRBD1
CDR3 DNA: TGTGCCAGCAGTTTGTTTGGGACAGCTGATCAGCCCCAGCATTTT
CDR3 protein: CASSLFGTADQPQHF

clone size: many
J gene: TRBJ2-2
V gene: TRBV20-1
D gene: .
CDR3 DNA: TGCAGTGCTAGCTCAGAGGGAGTGGTGAACACCGGGGAGCTGTTTTTT
CDR3 protein: CSASSEGVVNTGELFF

clone size: many
J gene: TRBJ2-7
V gene: TRBV20-1
D gene: .
CDR3 DNA: TGCAGTGCTAGTCAGCGAAGCTACGAGCAGTACTTC
CDR3 protein: CSASQRSYEQYF

clone size: many
J gene: TRBJ2-7
V gene: TRBV27
D gene: .
CDR3 DNA: TGTGCCAGCAGTGCCCCTAGCAGGTACGAGCAGTACTTC
CDR3 protein: CASSAPSRYEQYF